This T cell receptor (beta chain) was sequenced in a study of CD8+ T cells in alopecia areata. Findings of the study overall: Both scalp clonality and the expanded CD8+ clones among the top 100 showed a significant decrease with tofacitinib.

Comment on this clone: The antigen is unknown.

The V end lost 6 bases, the J end lost 3 bases, and 13 bases lay between the germline ends. The CDR3 spans 14 residues. The germline gives CDR1 MDHEN, CDR2 SYDVKM. Specified treatment: oral pan-JAK inhibitor, 5-10 mg twice daily. Isolated RNA was reverse transcribed into cDNA used as the sequencing template. Method: immunoSEQ multiplex PCR; TCRdb's copy keeps in-frame clones and lacks some. The table lists fewer than 250,000 clones, approximately 56% of them singletons. The V and J genes are TRBV28 and TRBJ2-3; weak D call: TRBD1 (6 bases). The TCR sequence derives from a human donor with alopecia areata. The specimen comprised CD4+ T cells sorted from blood, sampled at week 4, from a patient treated with tofacitinib. CDR3 bases: TGTGCCAGCAGACCCGGGACAAATACAGATACGCAGTATTTT. Translating gives CASRPGTNTDTQYF.